One sample yielded the 23 T cell receptor beta chains listed below, sequenced in a study of T cell clusters in autoimmune cytopenias. About 37,500 genome equivalents of blood DNA were amplified for TRB. One tube held mixed TRB-A and TRB-B primer pools for touch-down PCR. TCRdb reanalyzed the multiplex PCR reads, giving one entry per CDR3 protein sequence and no DNA. This sample's table reports 12,000 or so distinct CDR3 sequences. The sample taken for sequencing was peripheral blood. These receptors were collected from a human donor with an autoimmune cytopenia or autoimmune hepatitis (not recorded which).

The V call is TRBV30, the J call TRBJ1-2. The CDR3 spans 12 residues. The germline CDR1 and CDR2 sequences are GTSNPN and SVGIG (reference sequence). CDR3 in amino acids: CAWNHGTYGYTF.

This clonotype is deemed medium-sized (0.01 to 0.1%) by its frequency. The CDR3 sequence is CATSTEGGYYEQYF. V and J are TRBV15 and TRBJ2-7; the TCRdb call, TRBD1, lacks DNA for checking. This CDR3 is 14 amino acids long. The germline V gene has CDR1 LNHNV and CDR2 YYDKDF (reference sequence).

According to its frequency, this clonotype is medium-sized. V usage is TRBV29-1 and J usage is TRBJ2-1. The germline V gene encodes CDR1 SQVTM and CDR2 ANQGSEA. There are 13 residues in the CDR3. The CDR3 loop is CSVEIWTNNEQFF.

The chain is built from TRBV30 and TRBJ2-5; the TCRdb D gene call, TRBD1, has no DNA to confirm it. The CDR3 has 14 amino acids. Germline CDR1 is GTSNPN and CDR2 is SVGIG (reference sequence). The CDR3 here is CAWSVNQGWETQYF.

The CDR3 sequence: CASIGVTNSPLHF. V gene TRBV28 combines with J gene TRBJ1-6. CDR1 is MDHEN and CDR2 is SYDVKM in the germline V gene. This CDR3 comprises 13 residues.

This chain connects TRBV12-3 or TRBV12-4 to TRBJ1-6; TCRdb selects TRBD1, and the lack of DNA leaves this call unchecked. This CDR3 spans 13 amino acids. The CDR3 sequence is CASSLGGHSPLHF.

The chain carries TRBV6-5 and TRBJ2-2; TCRdb's D gene call, TRBD2, goes unchecked for lack of DNA. The CDR3 has 16 amino acids. CDR1 and CDR2 from the germline V gene are MNHEY and SVGAGI. The CDR3: CASSYSKSGGLRELFF.

In terms of frequency, this clonotype is medium-sized. V is TRBV29-1 and J is TRBJ1-4; lacking DNA, the TRBD1 call made by TCRdb goes unchecked. Per germline, CDR1 SQVTM and CDR2 ANQGSEA. This CDR3 is built from 13 residues. The CDR3 region is CPTKDRVREKLFF.

This clonotype ranks as medium-sized in terms of frequency. The rearrangement links TRBV6-5 to TRBJ1-2; TCRdb lists TRBD1, though no DNA is available to test this call. The V gene's germline CDR1 is MNHEY and CDR2 SVGAGI. The CDR3 has 13 residues. CDR3 loop: CASMGQGAGGYTF.

V is TRBV7-9 and J is TRBJ1-6; without DNA, the TCRdb call of TRBD1 cannot be checked. There are 15 residues in the CDR3. CDR1 and CDR2 (germline): SEHNR, FQNEAQ (reference sequence). The CDR3 sequence is CASSLYGTDISPLHF.

The rearrangement uses TRBV12-3 or TRBV12-4 and TRBJ2-1; TCRdb selects TRBD2, and the lack of DNA leaves this call unchecked. This CDR3 spans 14 amino acids. The CDR3: CASSYLGGRDEQFF.

The rearrangement joins TRBV18 to TRBJ2-3; TCRdb gives TRBD2 as the D gene, but with no DNA this cannot be confirmed. The CDR3 runs to 16 residues. Germline V CDR1 and CDR2: KGHSH, LQKENI. The CDR3 sequence: CASSSLAGGHTDTQYF.

The rearrangement joins TRBV5-5 to TRBJ1-1. CDR3 length equals 15 residues. Germline assignment: CDR1 SGHKS and CDR2 YYEKEE (reference sequence). The CDR3 loop is CASSPADTSNTEAFF.

The rearrangement joins TRBV19 to TRBJ1-2; with no DNA, the TCRdb D assignment of TRBD1 cannot be verified. This CDR3 is 15 amino acids long. CDR1 and CDR2 (germline): LNHDA, SQIVND (reference sequence). CDR3 sequence: CASSSTGGRGYGYTF.

This sequence joins TRBV19 and TRBJ1-3; TCRdb gives TRBD1 as the D gene, but with no DNA this cannot be confirmed. CDR1 and CDR2 (germline): LNHDA, SQIVND (reference sequence). The CDR3 totals 14 residues. CDR3 amino acids: CASRDTFGGNTIYF. Variable domain in full (rest from reference TRBV19 and TRBJ1-3): DGGITQSPKYLFRKEGQNVTLSCEQNLNHDAMYWYRQDPGQGLRLIYYSQIVNDFQKGDIAEGYSVSREKKESFPLTVTSAQKNPTAFYLCASRDTFGGNTIYFGEGSWLTVV.

V is TRBV18 and J is TRBJ2-3; TCRdb's D call, TRBD2, is unchecked because there is no DNA. Per the germline V gene, CDR1 is KGHSH and CDR2 is LQKENI. The CDR3 is 17 amino acids. CDR3 in amino acids: CASSRTSGGASTDTQYF.

This chain connects TRBV5-4 to TRBJ2-5. This CDR3 region has 12 residues. Germline V gene data show CDR1 as SGHNT and CDR2 as YYREEE (reference sequence). This CDR3 reads CASSLIGETQYF.

The V gene is TRBV7-6, the J gene TRBJ2-3; the TRBD2 assignment by TCRdb is unverifiable without DNA. The germline V gene has CDR1 SGHVS and CDR2 FNYEAQ. The CDR3 contains 15 residues. CDR3 region: CASSNIAGGEDTQYF.

The CDR3: CASSHTGLATDTQYF. The J gene is TRBJ2-3, the V gene TRBV6-5; TCRdb returns TRBD2, unconfirmable since there is no DNA. The CDR3 covers 15 residues. Germline CDR1 is MNHEY and CDR2 is SVGAGI.

The chain carries TRBV19 and TRBJ2-3; the D call from TCRdb, TRBD2, cannot be confirmed without DNA. Looked up from germline, CDR1 is LNHDA and CDR2 is SQIVND (reference sequence). The CDR3 is 19 residues long. This CDR3 reads CASSGGLAGGHPSTDTQYF.

This chain links TRBV6-5 with TRBJ2-6; as DNA is missing, the TRBD1 call by TCRdb cannot be tested. This CDR3 has 18 residues. Germline V gives CDR1 MNHEY, CDR2 SVGAGI. The CDR3 loop is CVSSKPGQGGSGGNVLTF.

J is TRBJ2-6 and V is TRBV6-6. Germline V lookup: CDR1 MNHNY, CDR2 SVGAGI (reference sequence). This CDR3 has 15 residues. The CDR3 is CASSLGDSGANVLTF.

This rearrangement joins TRBV6-5 to TRBJ1-5; the D gene TCRdb calls, TRBD1, cannot be checked with no DNA. The CDR3 is 15 residues long. Germline loops: CDR1 MNHEY, CDR2 SVGAGI. CDR3: CASSPGANLNQPQHF.